These 29 T cell receptor beta chains came from one sample sequenced in a study of CD8+CD57+ T cells in acquired aplastic anemia. Genomic DNA was employed as the template in profiling TCR beta VDJ and CDR3. Each CDR3 protein gets one entry after TCRdb re-called the reads with MiXCR. The data show 150,000 or so distinct CDR3 sequences, with approximately 51% seen just once and 2.5% to 4% held by the top ten. Selection for sequencing was limited to patients who had shown CD8+CD57+ cell expansion by flow cytometry. The source material was sorted CD4+, CD8+, or CD8+CD57+ T cells (not recorded which) from PBMCs. The receptor source for this set is a human donor with aplastic anemia.

The chain recombines TRBV5-6 with TRBJ1-4, with 9 bases identical to TRBD1. CDR3 length: 14 amino acids. In germline, CDR1 is SGHDT, CDR2 YYEEEE. Losses at the gene ends were 5 bases for V and 11 bases for J; bases not matched to a gene: 10. This chain's CDR3 is CASSPQGASGKLFF. The CDR3, as DNA: TGTGCCAGCAGTCCACAGGGGGCAAGTGGGAAACTGTTTTTT. Supplemented by reference TRBV5-6 and TRBJ1-4, the full variable domain reads DAGVTQSPTHLIKTRGQQVTLRCSPKSGHDTVSWYQQALGQGPQFIFQYYEEEERQRGNFPDRFSGHQFPNYSSELNVNALLLGDSALYLCASSPQGASGKLFFGSGTQLSVL.

This chain uses TRBV11-2 with TRBJ2-1, with D perhaps matching TRBD2 (5 bases). The ends were cut back, 4 bases at V and 6 bases at J, with 22 bases in the middle. Germline V CDR1 and CDR2: SGHAT, FQNNGV. This CDR3 has 17 residues. The CDR3 reads CASSSVSVSDWSNEQFF. The CDR3 DNA is TGTGCCAGCAGCTCCGTTTCAGTTAGCGACTGGAGCAATGAGCAGTTCTTC.

A word on this clonotype: The junction differs from germline at one of its ends, possibly a read error. The CDR3 loop is CASGFRGNYGYTF. As DNA, the CDR3 is TGTGCCAGCGGTTTCCGGGGGAACTATGGCTACACCTTC. The rearrangement joins TRBV12-3 or TRBV12-4 to TRBJ1-2; D perhaps matches TRBD1 (5 bases). This CDR3 is 13 amino acids long.

This chain connects TRBV11-2 to TRBJ2-1, with 7 positions matching TRBD1. Losses at the gene ends were 5 bases for V and 4 bases for J; bases not matched to a gene: 14. In germline, CDR1 is SGHAT, CDR2 FQNNGV. The CDR3 is made up of 17 amino acids. This CDR3 reads CASSPGGIAAQYNEQFF. As DNA, the CDR3 is TGTGCCAGCAGCCCAGGGGGTATTGCCGCCCAATACAATGAGCAGTTCTTC.

As to this clonotype: This could be a read error, since a much larger clone is one nucleotide away. The rearrangement uses TRBV5-1 and TRBJ2-5, with a weak D call TRBD2 (6 bases). The CDR3 has 16 residues. With 1 base removed from V and 0 bases from J, the gap between germline ends came to 13 bases. Germline CDR1 SGHRS, CDR2 YFSETQ. CDR3 sequence (DNA): TGCGCCAGCAGCTTGTCCCTCCCGGGAGACCAAGAGACCCAGTACTTC. As protein: CASSLSLPGDQETQYF. Combining the CDR3 with reference TRBV5-1 and TRBJ2-5 gives the whole variable domain KAGVTQTPRYLIKTRGQQVTLSCSPISGHRSVSWYQQTPGQGLQFLFEYFSETQRNKGNFPGRFSGRQFSNSRSEMNVSTLELGDSALYLCASSLSLPGDQETQYFGPGTRLLVL.

Concerning this clonotype: The junction differs from germline at one of its ends, possibly a read error. V gene TRBV15 combines with J gene TRBJ1-1; D unresolved. Per germline, CDR1 LNHNV and CDR2 YYDKDF (reference sequence). The CDR3 has 14 residues. Written as DNA, the CDR3 is TGTGCCACCAGCAGAGGTACGCTGAACACCGAAGCTTTCTTT. Amino acids: CATSRGTLNTEAFF.

This clonotype was observed many times. The genes are TRBV5-1 and TRBJ2-5; tentatively, D is TRBD2 (6 bases). This CDR3 has 13 residues. The germline CDR1 and CDR2 sequences are SGHRS and YFSETQ. Between the trimmed V and J ends, which lost 6 bases and 1 base, there was a span of 10 bases. DNA for the CDR3: TGCGCCAGCAAGGAGGGGATCCAAGAGACCCAGTACTTC. Protein: CASKEGIQETQYF.

This CDR3 is CSQGEGAFYGYTF. The DNA of the CDR3 is TGCAGCCAAGGAGAGGGGGCTTTCTATGGCTACACCTTC. The chain joins TRBV29-1 to TRBJ1-2, with 7 nucleotides matching TRBD1. The trim removed 8 bases at V and 4 bases at J, leaving 10 bases unmatched. The length of the CDR3 is 13 residues. Germline CDR1 and CDR2: SQVTM and ANQGSEA.

Remarks on this clonotype: One end of the junction is discordant with germline, which a read error may explain. CDR3 loop: CSASPLAGSYNERFF. The DNA for the CDR3 is TGCAGTGCTAGCCCCTTAGCGGGCTCCTACAATGAGCGGTTCTTC. This chain joins TRBV20-1 and TRBJ2-1, with 7 bases matching TRBD2. The germline V gene encodes CDR1 DFQATT and CDR2 SNEGSKA (reference sequence). The CDR3 runs 15 residues.

This clonotype showed up many times. The chain is built from TRBV6-5 and TRBJ2-5, with 8 bases fitting TRBD1. This CDR3 is 12 amino acids long. Trimming at V came to 8 bases and at J to 4 bases, leaving 3 bases not matched to a gene. CDR1 and CDR2 from the germline V gene are MNHEY and SVGAGI. This CDR3 reads CASGTGGETQYF. The CDR3, as DNA: TGTGCCAGCGGAACAGGGGGAGAGACCCAGTACTTC.

The table lists this clonotype with many counts. The chain employs TRBV5-5 and TRBJ1-2; 9 nucleotides align to TRBD1. Germline-derived CDR1 and CDR2 are SGHKS and YYEKEE (reference sequence). Trimming removed 2 bases from V and 3 bases from J; junction bases left unmatched: 5. This CDR3 is 15 amino acids long. This CDR3 reads CASSLQTGGYYGYTF. In nucleotides, the CDR3 is TGTGCCAGCAGCTTACAGACAGGGGGGTACTATGGCTACACCTTC.

This clonotype has at least ten counts. The V and J genes are TRBV9 and TRBJ1-1, with TRBD1 matching over 10 bases. The CDR3 totals 16 residues. V lost 4 bases, J lost 1 base, and 7 bases stayed unmatched. Per germline, CDR1 SGDLS and CDR2 YYNGEE. Here the CDR3 reads CASSRVTGGPNTEAFF. CDR3 coding DNA: TGTGCCAGCAGCCGAGTGACAGGGGGCCCGAACACTGAAGCTTTCTTT.

The chain carries TRBV5-1 and TRBJ1-1; D ambiguous. Germline V gene sequence: CDR1 SGHRS, CDR2 YFSETQ. The germline V and J ends were trimmed by 4 bases and 1 base, with 20 bases remaining between them. This CDR3 is 17 amino acids long. Written as DNA, the CDR3 is TGCGCCAGCAGCGCGGGGAGTGTCCCGGTCGGGAACACTGAAGCTTTCTTT. Translation: CASSAGSVPVGNTEAFF.

This clonotype was seen once. This rearrangement joins TRBV7-2 to TRBJ2-5; D unclear. The CDR3 length is 13 residues. Germline V gives CDR1 SGHTA, CDR2 FQGNSA. V lost 5 bases to trimming and J lost 7 bases, with 14 bases between them. The CDR3 here is CASSPPQTGTQYF. The CDR3 nucleotides read TGTGCCAGCAGCCCTCCTCAGACGGGGACCCAGTACTTC.

This clonotype was observed a handful of times. The gene calls are TRBV15 and TRBJ1-1; D call uncertain. Trimming removed 0 bases at V and 5 bases at J, with 10 bases between. CDR1 and CDR2 (germline): LNHNV, YYDKDF (reference sequence). The CDR3 contains 14 residues. The CDR3: CATSRDLRVTEAFF. For the CDR3, the DNA is TGTGCCACCAGCAGAGATCTAAGGGTTACTGAAGCTTTCTTT. The full variable domain, with the rest looked up from reference TRBV15 and TRBJ1-1, is DAMVIQNPRYQVTQFGKPVTLSCSQTLNHNVMYWYQQKSSQAPKLLFHYYDKDFNNEADTPDNFQSRRPNTSFCFLDIRSPGLGDTAMYLCATSRDLRVTEAFFGQGTRLTVV.

V usage is TRBV19 and J usage is TRBJ2-1; either TRBD1 or TRBD2 may fit D (5 bases each). Germline lookup yields CDR1 LNHDA and CDR2 SQIVND (reference sequence). Trimming removed 0 bases from V and 3 bases from J, with 12 bases in between. The CDR3 runs to 16 residues. This CDR3 is CASSIDQRGYYNEQFF. The DNA of the CDR3 is TGTGCCAGTAGTATAGATCAGAGGGGCTACTACAATGAGCAGTTCTTC.

About this clonotype: Since a much larger clone is just one base distant, this may be a read error. As DNA, the CDR3 is TGTGCCAGCGGACTAGACAGTTTGGGAAACACCATATATTTT. This encodes CASGLDSLGNTIYF. This chain links TRBV12-3 or TRBV12-4 with TRBJ1-3, with D maybe TRBD1 (5 bases). The CDR3 totals 14 residues. Trimming cost V 8 bases and J 4 bases, with 15 bases left between them.

V is TRBV20-1 and J is TRBJ2-7, with TRBD2 identical over 8 bases. The junction had 6 bases not matched to a gene; V was cut back by 5 bases and J by 0 bases. Germline CDR1 DFQATT, CDR2 SNEGSKA (reference sequence). The CDR3 runs 14 residues. This CDR3 reads CSAETRGGSYEQYF. CDR3 nucleotides: TGCAGTGCTGAGACCCGGGGGGGCTCCTACGAGCAGTACTTC.

Concerning this clonotype itself: This may stem from a read error, because a much larger clone lies one nucleotide away. V gene TRBV5-6 combines with J gene TRBJ2-1; 8 nucleotides align to TRBD2. The CDR3 is made up of 15 amino acids. Germline CDR1 SGHDT, CDR2 YYEEEE. V gave up 4 bases and J gave up 9 bases; unmatched junction bases: 12. CDR3 protein: CASSLGLVGGSEQFF. CDR3 sequence (DNA): TGTGCCAGCAGCCTGGGACTAGTGGGAGGTAGTGAGCAGTTCTTC.

This clonotype was found once. A much bigger clone sits one base away, suggesting this may be a read error. The chain uses TRBV12-3 or TRBV12-4 and TRBJ2-2, with D possibly called TRBD1 or TRBD2 (5 bases each). V lost 5 bases and J lost 2, with 12 bases in between. The CDR3 extends over 15 amino acids. CDR3 sequence: CASSTGPGNTGELFF. CDR3 coding DNA: TGTGCCAGCAGTACGGGACCAGGAAACACCGGGGAGCTGTTTTTT.

Comment on this clonotype: A junction boundary mismatches the germline segment, possibly from a read error. The CDR3: CASSETANYGCTF. The CDR3 nucleotides read TGTGCCAGCAGCGAGACCGCTAACTATGGCTGCACCTTC. This chain connects TRBV25-1 to TRBJ1-2; D call uncertain. CDR1 and CDR2 (germline): MGHDK, SYGVNS. CDR3 length equals 13 residues.

The chain uses TRBV20-1 and TRBJ2-2; D is possibly TRBD1 or TRBD2 (5 bases each). The V and J ends lost 1 base and 4 bases respectively, with 10 bases between them. The CDR3 contains 14 residues. Per germline, CDR1 DFQATT and CDR2 SNEGSKA (reference sequence). In DNA form, the CDR3 reads TGCAGTGCTAGAGGAGGGGCAGGCACCGGGGAGCTGTTTTTT. This sequence encodes CSARGGAGTGELFF.

The gene calls are TRBV19 and TRBJ1-2, with 11 bases matching TRBD1. The CDR3 sequence is 15 residues long. Trimming removed 1 base from V and 5 bases from J; junction bases left unmatched: 3. CDR1 is LNHDA, CDR2 SQIVND, per germline (reference sequence). The CDR3 loop reads CASSIGGQGVYGYTF. The CDR3 nucleotides are TGTGCCAGTAGTATAGGGGGACAGGGGGTTTATGGCTACACCTTC.

This clonotype was seen at least ten times. The J gene is TRBJ2-3, the V gene TRBV11-1, with a tentative D call TRBD2 (6 bases). The CDR3 length is 13 residues. V was pared by 5 bases and J by 8 bases, with 14 bases between. The germline CDR1 and CDR2 sequences are SGHAT and FQDESV (reference sequence). The CDR3 sequence: CASSPRGGGTQYF. CDR3 coding DNA: TGTGCCAGCAGCCCCCGGGGAGGTGGTACGCAGTATTTT. The full variable domain, with the rest looked up from reference TRBV11-1 and TRBJ2-3, is EAEVAQSPRYKITEKSQAVAFWCDPISGHATLYWYRQILGQGPELLVQFQDESVVDDSQLPKDRFSAERLKGVDSTLKIQPAELGDSAMYLCASSPRGGGTQYFGPGTRLTVL.

This clonotype was counted ten times or more. CDR3 region: CASSTGGYYNEQFF. The CDR3 DNA sequence: TGCGCCAGTTCCACAGGGGGCTATTACAATGAGCAGTTCTTC. The genes are TRBV5-1 and TRBJ2-1, with 9 bases lining up with TRBD1. CDR1 and CDR2 from the germline V gene are SGHRS and YFSETQ. J lost 4 bases, V lost 8 bases, and 7 bases had no gene match. The length of the CDR3 is 14 residues.

The rearrangement uses TRBV7-9 and TRBJ1-2; D is undetermined. The CDR3 spans 13 residues. Germline loops: CDR1 SEHNR, CDR2 FQNEAQ (reference sequence). Trimming pared 1 base from V and 3 bases from J, leaving 6 bases between. The CDR3 sequence: CASSLGWDYGYTF. Here the CDR3 DNA reads TGTGCCAGCAGCTTAGGTTGGGACTATGGCTACACCTTC.

This clonotype has a count of ten or more. The J gene is TRBJ1-6, the V gene TRBV3-1, with 8 bases matching TRBD1. The CDR3 is 15 amino acids. Germline CDR1 reads LGHDT; CDR2 reads YNNKEL (reference sequence). V gave up 3 bases and J gave up 11 bases; unmatched junction bases: 9. DNA for the CDR3: TGTGCCAGCAGCCAGGGTAGACAGGGGCGGGCACCCCTCCACTTT. Residues: CASSQGRQGRAPLHF.

This clonotype was seen more than once but under ten times. A much larger clone differs from this one at a single base, so this may be a read error. The V and J genes are TRBV12-3 or TRBV12-4 and TRBJ2-7, with D possibly being TRBD2 (5 bases). Trimming removed 6 bases from V and 4 bases from J, with 19 bases in between. The CDR3 sequence is 15 residues long. DNA of the CDR3: TGTGCCAGCAGCCGGGGAGCCTGCCCCAGTTACGAGCAGTACTTC. Translation gives CASSRGACPSYEQYF.

This clonotype was seen only a few times. This chain joins TRBV7-2 and TRBJ1-1, with 10 bases identical to TRBD1. This CDR3 has 15 amino acids. Germline CDR1 and CDR2: SGHTA and FQGNSA. With 6 bases clipped from V and 8 bases from J, the junction kept 12 bases outside the gene matches. The DNA for the CDR3 is TGTGCCAGCAGTTGGAGCCGGGACAGGGGTTCCGAAGCTTTCTTT. Amino acid sequence: CASSWSRDRGSEAFF.